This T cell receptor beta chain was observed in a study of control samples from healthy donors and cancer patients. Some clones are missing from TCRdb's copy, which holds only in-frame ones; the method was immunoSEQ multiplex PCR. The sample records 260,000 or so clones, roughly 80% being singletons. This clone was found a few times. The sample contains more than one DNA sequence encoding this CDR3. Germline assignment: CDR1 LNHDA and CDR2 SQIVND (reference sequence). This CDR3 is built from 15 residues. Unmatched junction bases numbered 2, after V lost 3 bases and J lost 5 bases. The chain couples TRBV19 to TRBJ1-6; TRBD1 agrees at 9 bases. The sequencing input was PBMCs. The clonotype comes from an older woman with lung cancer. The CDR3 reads CASSIRDRDNSPLHF. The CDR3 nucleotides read TGTGCCAGTAGTATCCGGGACAGGGATAATTCACCCCTCCACTTT. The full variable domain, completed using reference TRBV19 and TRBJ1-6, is DGGITQSPKYLFRKEGQNVTLSCEQNLNHDAMYWYRQDPGQGLRLIYYSQIVNDFQKGDIAEGYSVSREKKESFPLTVTSAQKNPTAFYLCASSIRDRDNSPLHFGNGTRLTVT.